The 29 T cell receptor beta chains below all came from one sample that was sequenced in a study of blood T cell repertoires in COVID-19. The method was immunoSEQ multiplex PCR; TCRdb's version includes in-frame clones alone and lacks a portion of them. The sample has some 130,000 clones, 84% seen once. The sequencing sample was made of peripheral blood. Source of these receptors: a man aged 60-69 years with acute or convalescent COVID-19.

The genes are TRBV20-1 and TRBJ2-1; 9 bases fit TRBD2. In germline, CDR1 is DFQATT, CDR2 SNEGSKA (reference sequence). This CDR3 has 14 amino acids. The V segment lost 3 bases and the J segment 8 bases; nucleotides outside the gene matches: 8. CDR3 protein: CSASSSGTYDEQFF. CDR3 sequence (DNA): TGCAGTGCTAGTTCTAGCGGGACGTATGATGAGCAGTTCTTC.

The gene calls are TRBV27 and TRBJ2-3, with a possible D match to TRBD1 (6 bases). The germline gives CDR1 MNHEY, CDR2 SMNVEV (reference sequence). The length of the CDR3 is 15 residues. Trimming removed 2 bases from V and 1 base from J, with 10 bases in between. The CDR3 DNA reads TGTGCCAGCAGTTTAATTGGGGGCCGCACAGATACGCAGTATTTT. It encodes CASSLIGGRTDTQYF.

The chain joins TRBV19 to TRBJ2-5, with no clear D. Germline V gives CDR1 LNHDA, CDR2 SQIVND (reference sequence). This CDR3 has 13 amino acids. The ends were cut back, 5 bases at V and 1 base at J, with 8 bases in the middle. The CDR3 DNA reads TGTGCCAGTAGTGTCGACATCCAAGAGACCCAGTACTTC. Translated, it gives CASSVDIQETQYF.

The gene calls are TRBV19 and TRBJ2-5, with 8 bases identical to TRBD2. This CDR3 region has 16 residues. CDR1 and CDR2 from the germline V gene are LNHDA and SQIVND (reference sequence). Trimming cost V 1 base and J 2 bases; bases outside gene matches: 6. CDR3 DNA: TGTGCCAGTAGTATAGTAGCGGGGACCTCTCAAGAGACCCAGTACTTC. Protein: CASSIVAGTSQETQYF.

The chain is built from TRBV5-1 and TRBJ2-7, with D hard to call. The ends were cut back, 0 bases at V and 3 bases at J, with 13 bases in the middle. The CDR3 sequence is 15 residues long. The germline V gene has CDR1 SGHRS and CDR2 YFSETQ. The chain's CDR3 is CASSLAKSAVYEQYF. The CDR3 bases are TGCGCCAGCAGCTTGGCCAAATCTGCAGTCTACGAGCAGTACTTC.

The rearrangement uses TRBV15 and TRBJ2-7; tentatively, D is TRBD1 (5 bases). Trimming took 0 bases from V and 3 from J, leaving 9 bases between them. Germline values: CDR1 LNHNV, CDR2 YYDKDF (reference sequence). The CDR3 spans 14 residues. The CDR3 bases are TGTGCCACCAGCAGAGATCAGGGCAGCTACGAGCAGTACTTC. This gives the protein CATSRDQGSYEQYF.

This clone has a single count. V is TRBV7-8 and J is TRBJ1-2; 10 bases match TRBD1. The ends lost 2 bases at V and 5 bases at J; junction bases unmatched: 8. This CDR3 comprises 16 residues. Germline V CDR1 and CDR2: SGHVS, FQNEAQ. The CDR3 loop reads CASSLIRDRGLYGYTF. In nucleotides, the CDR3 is TGTGCCAGCAGCTTAATTCGGGACAGGGGACTTTATGGCTACACCTTC.

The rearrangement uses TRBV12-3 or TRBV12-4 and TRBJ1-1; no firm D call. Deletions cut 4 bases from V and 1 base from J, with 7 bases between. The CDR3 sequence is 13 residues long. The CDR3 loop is CASSSQENTEAFF. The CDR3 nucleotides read TGTGCCAGCAGTTCCCAGGAGAACACTGAAGCTTTCTTT.

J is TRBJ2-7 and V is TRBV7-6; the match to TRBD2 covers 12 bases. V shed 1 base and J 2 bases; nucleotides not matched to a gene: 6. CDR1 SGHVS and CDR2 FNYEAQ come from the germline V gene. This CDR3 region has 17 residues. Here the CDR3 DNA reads TGTGCCAGCAGCTTAGGGACTAGCGGGAACGTAGCCTACGAGCAGTACTTC. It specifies CASSLGTSGNVAYEQYF. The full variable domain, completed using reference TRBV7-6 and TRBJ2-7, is GAGVSQSPRYKVTKRGQDVALRCDPISGHVSLYWYRQALGQGPEFLTYFNYEAQQDKSGLPNDRFSAERPEGSISTLTIQRTEQRDSAMYRCASSLGTSGNVAYEQYFGPGTRLTVT.

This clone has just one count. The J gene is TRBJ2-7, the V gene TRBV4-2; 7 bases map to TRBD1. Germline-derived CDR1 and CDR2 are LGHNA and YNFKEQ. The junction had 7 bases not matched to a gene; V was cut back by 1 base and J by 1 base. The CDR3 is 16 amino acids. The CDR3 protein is CASSQGQGKKSYEQYF. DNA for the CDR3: TGTGCCAGCAGCCAAGGACAGGGTAAAAAATCCTACGAGCAGTACTTC.

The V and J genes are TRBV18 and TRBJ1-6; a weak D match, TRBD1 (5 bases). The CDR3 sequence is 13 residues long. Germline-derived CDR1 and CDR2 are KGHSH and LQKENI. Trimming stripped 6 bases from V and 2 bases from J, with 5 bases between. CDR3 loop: CASSDTYNSPLHF. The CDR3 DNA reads TGTGCCAGCTCGGACACCTATAATTCACCCCTCCACTTT.

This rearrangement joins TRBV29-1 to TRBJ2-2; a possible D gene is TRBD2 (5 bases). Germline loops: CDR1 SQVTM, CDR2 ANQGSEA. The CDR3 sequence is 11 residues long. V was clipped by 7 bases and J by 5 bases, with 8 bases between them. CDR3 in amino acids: CSATGTGELFF. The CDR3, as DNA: TGCAGCGCGACGGGAACCGGGGAGCTGTTTTTT.

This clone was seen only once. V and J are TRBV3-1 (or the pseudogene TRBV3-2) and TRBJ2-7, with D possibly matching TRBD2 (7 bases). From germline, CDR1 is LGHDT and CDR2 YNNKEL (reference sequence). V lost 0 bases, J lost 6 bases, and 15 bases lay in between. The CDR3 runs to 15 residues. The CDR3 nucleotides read TGTGCCAGCAGCCAAGATCGGGGGGCCCTGGGCGAGCAGTACTTC. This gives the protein CASSQDRGALGEQYF.

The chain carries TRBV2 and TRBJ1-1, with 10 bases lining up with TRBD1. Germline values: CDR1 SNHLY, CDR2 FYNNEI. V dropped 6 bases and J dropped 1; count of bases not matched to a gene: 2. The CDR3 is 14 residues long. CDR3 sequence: CASRRQGANTEAFF. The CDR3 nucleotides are TGTGCCAGCAGGCGACAGGGGGCGAACACTGAAGCTTTCTTT.

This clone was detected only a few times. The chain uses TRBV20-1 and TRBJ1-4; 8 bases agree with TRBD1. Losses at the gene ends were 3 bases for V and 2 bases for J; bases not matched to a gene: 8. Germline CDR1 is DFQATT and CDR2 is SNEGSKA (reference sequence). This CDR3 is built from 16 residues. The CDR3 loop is CSASGAGGVTNEKLFF. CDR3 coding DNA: TGCAGTGCTAGTGGGGCAGGGGGCGTCACTAATGAAAAACTGTTTTTT.

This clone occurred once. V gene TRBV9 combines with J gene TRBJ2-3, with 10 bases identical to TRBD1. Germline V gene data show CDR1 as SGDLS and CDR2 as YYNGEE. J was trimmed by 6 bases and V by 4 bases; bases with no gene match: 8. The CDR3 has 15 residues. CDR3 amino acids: CASSLRDRGRDTQYF. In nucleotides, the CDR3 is TGTGCCAGCAGCCTGCGGGACAGGGGACGTGATACGCAGTATTTT.

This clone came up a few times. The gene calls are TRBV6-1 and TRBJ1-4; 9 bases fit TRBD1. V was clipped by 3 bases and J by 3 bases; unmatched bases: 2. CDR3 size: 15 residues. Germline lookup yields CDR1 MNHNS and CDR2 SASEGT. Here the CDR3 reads CASSDGTGPNEKLFF. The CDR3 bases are TGTGCCAGCAGTGATGGGACAGGGCCTAATGAAAAACTGTTTTTT.

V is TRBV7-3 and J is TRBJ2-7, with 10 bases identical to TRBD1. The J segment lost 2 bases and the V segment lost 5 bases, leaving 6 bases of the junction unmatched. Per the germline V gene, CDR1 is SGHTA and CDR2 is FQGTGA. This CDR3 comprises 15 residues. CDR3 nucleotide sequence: TGTGCCAGCAGCCCTACTGGGACAGGGGCCTACGAGCAGTACTTC. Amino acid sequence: CASSPTGTGAYEQYF. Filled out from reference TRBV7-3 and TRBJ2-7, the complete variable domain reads GAGVSQTPSNKVTEKGKYVELRCDPISGHTALYWYRQSLGQGPEFLIYFQGTGAADDSGLPNDRFFAVRPEGSVSTLKIQRTERGDSAVYLCASSPTGTGAYEQYFGPGTRLTVT.

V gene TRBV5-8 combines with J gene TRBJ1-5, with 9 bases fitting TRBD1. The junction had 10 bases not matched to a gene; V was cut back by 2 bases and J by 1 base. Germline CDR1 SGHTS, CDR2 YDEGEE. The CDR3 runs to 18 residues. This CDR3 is CASSLSLGQGRSNQPQHF. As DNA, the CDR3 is TGTGCCAGCAGCTTATCTTTGGGACAGGGCCGGAGCAATCAGCCCCAGCATTTT.

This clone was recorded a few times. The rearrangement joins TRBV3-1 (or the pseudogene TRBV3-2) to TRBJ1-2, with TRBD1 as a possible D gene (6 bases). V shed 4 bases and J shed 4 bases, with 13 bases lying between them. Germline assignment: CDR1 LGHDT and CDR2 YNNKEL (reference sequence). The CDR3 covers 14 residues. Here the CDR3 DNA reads TGTGCCAGCAGCCCGCCACAGGGAACCTATGGCTACACCTTC. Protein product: CASSPPQGTYGYTF.

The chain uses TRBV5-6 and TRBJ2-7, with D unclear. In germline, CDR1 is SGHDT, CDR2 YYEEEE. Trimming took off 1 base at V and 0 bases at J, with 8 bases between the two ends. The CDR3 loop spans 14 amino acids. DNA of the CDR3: TGTGCCAGCAGCTTGCTACCTTCCTCCTACGAGCAGTACTTC. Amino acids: CASSLLPSSYEQYF.

This CDR3 reads CAWGRGLMDEKLFF. CDR3 coding DNA: TGTGCCTGGGGCAGGGGGCTGATGGATGAAAAACTGTTTTTT. V usage is TRBV30 and J usage is TRBJ1-4, with 8 bases fitting TRBD1. Trimming at V came to 5 bases and at J to 6 bases, leaving 8 bases not matched to a gene. Per germline, CDR1 GTSNPN and CDR2 SVGIG (reference sequence). The CDR3 totals 14 residues.

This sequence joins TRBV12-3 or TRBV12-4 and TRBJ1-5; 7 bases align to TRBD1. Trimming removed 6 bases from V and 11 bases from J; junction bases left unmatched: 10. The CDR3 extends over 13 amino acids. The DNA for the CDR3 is TGTGCCAGCAGGCCCCAGGGGGGAACATCCCAGCATTTT. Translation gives CASRPQGGTSQHF.

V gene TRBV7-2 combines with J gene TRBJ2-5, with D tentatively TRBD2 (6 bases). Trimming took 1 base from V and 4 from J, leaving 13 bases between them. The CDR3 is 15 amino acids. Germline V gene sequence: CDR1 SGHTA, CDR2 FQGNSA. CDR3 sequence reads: CASSLVAAGGETQYF. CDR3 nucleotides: TGTGCCAGCAGCTTAGTTGCAGCCGGGGGAGAGACCCAGTACTTC. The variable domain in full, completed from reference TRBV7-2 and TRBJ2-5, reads GAGVSQSPSNKVTEKGKDVELRCDPISGHTALYWYRQSLGQGLEFLIYFQGNSAPDKSGLPSDRFSAERTGGSVSTLTIQRTQQEDSAVYLCASSLVAAGGETQYFGPGTRLLVL.

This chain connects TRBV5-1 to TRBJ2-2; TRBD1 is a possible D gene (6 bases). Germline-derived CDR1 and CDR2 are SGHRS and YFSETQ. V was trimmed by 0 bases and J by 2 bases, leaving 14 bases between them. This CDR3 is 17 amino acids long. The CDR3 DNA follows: TGCGCCAGCAGCTTGGCTCAGGGGACGGCAAACACCGGGGAGCTGTTTTTT. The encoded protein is CASSLAQGTANTGELFF.

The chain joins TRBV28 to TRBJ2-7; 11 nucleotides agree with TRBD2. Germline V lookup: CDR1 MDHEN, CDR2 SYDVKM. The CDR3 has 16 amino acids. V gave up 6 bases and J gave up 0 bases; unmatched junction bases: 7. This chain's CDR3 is CASSHPGTSGSYEQYF. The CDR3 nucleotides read TGTGCCAGCAGCCACCCCGGGACTAGCGGCTCCTACGAGCAGTACTTC.

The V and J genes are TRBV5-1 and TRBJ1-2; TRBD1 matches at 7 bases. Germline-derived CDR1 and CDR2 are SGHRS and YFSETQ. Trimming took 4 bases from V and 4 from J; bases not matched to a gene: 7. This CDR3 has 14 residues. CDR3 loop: CASSPGDSTYGYTF. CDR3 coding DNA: TGCGCCAGCAGCCCGGGGGACAGTACCTATGGCTACACCTTC.

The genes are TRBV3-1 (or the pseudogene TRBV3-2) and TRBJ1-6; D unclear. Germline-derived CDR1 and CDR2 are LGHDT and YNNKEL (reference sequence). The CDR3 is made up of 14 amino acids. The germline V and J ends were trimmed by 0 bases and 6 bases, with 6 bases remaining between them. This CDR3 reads CASSQDMANSPLHF. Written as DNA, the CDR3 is TGTGCCAGCAGCCAAGATATGGCTAATTCACCCCTCCACTTT.

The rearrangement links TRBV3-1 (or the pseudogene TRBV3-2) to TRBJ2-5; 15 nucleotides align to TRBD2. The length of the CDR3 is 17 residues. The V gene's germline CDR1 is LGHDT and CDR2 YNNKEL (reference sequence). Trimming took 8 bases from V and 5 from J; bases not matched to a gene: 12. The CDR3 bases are TGTGCCAGCGACTCATCGGGACTAGCGGGAGGTGGGGAGACCCAGTACTTC. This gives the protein CASDSSGLAGGGETQYF.